This section outlines one T cell receptor (beta chain) sequence together with its context. This sample was included in a study of blood T cell repertoires in COVID-19. TCRdb's table, derived via immunoSEQ multiplex PCR, lists solely in-frame clones and lacks some. The table has about 250,000 clones, 88% seen once. The CDR3 length is 14 residues. The germline V gene encodes CDR1 SNHLY and CDR2 FYNNEI. V was trimmed by 3 bases and J by 5 bases, leaving 14 bases between them. This TCR derives from a woman between 25 and 40 years old with acute or convalescent COVID-19. Source material: peripheral blood. V is TRBV2 and J is TRBJ2-7, with D tentatively TRBD1 (5 bases). CDR3 bases: TGTGCCAGCAGTGATACGGCAGGGTCCCACGAGCAGTACTTC. This codes for CASSDTAGSHEQYF.